This T cell receptor beta chain emerged from a study of T cell repertoires in cytomegalovirus infection. About the study: In public TCR beta signatures, there were indications of both CMV infection and matching HLA type. Findings of the study overall: CMV carriers with the relevant HLA were identified by cumulative public TCR beta family frequency. HLA-C-restricted CMV-specific TCR beta clonotypes were dominant in the ex vivo response.

The CDR3 consists of 12 residues. Trimming left V 4 bases short and J 7 bases short, with 9 bases between. CDR1 is SGHRS and CDR2 is YFSETQ in the germline V gene. MiXCR, run by TCRdb on the reads, gives a single entry per CDR3 protein. This sample yields some 300,000 distinct CDR3 sequences, of which roughly an eighth are seen a single time; 7.5% to 10% belongs to the top ten. In its sample, this clonotype was seen a few times. Its target is unknown. This sequence originates from a human donor in good health (CMV status not recorded). Some clones in this sample may be carry-over from other donors' samples. The sample taken for sequencing was PBMCs. The rearrangement joins TRBV5-1 to TRBJ2-1; D is ambiguous. The CDR3 loop is CASSLLENEQFF. CDR3 DNA sequence: TGCGCCAGCAGCCTGCTAGAGAATGAGCAGTTCTTC.